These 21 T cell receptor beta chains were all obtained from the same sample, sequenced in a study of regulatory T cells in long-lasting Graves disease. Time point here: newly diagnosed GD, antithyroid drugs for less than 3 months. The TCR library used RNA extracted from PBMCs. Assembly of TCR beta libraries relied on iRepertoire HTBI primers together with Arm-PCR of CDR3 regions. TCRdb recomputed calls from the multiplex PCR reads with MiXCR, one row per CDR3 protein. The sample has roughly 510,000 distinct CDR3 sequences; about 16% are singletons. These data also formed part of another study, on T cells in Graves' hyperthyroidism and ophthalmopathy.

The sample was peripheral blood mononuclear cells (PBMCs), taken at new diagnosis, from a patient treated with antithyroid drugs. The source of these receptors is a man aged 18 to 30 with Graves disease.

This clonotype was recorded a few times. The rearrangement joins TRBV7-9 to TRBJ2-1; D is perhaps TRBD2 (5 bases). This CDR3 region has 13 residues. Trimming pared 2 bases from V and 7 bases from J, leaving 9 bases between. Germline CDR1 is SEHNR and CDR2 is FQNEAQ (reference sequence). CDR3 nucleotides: TGTGCCAGCAGCTTAAGAGGGCGGAATGAGCAGTTCTTC. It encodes CASSLRGRNEQFF.

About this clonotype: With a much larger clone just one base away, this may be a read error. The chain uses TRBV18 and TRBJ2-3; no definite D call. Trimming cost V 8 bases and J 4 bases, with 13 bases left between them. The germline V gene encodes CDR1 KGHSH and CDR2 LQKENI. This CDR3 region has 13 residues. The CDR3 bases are TGTGCCAGCCCCCCTTCAAGGTCAGATACGCAGTATTTT. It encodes CASPPSRSDTQYF. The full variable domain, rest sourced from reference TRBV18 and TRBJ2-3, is NAGVMQNPRHLVRRRGQEARLRCSPMKGHSHVYWYRQLPEEGLKFMVYLQKENIIDESGMPKERFSAEFPKEGPSILRIQQVVRGDSAAYFCASPPSRSDTQYFGPGTRLTVL.

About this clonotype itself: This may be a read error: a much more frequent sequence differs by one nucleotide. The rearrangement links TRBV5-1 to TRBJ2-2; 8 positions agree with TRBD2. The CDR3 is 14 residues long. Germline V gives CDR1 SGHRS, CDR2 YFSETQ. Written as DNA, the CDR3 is TGCGCCAGCAGCCGGGAGGGCTCCATGGGGGAGCTGCTTTTT. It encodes CASSREGSMGELLF.

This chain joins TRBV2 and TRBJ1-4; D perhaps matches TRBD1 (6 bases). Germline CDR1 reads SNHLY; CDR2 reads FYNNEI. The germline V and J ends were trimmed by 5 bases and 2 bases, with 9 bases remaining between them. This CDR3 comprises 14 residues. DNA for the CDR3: TGTGCCAGCAGTAAGGGGGGCACTAATGAAAAACTGTTTTTT. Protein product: CASSKGGTNEKLFF.

CDR3 sequence (DNA): TGTGCCAGCAGTTACGGGCCTGGGTACACTGAAGCTTTCTTT. As protein: CASSYGPGYTEAFF. V usage is TRBV6-2 or TRBV6-3 and J usage is TRBJ1-1, with D hard to call. The length of the CDR3 is 14 residues. Between the trimmed V and J ends, which lost 2 bases and 3 bases, there was a span of 10 bases. The germline V gene encodes CDR1 MNHEY and CDR2 SVGEGT.

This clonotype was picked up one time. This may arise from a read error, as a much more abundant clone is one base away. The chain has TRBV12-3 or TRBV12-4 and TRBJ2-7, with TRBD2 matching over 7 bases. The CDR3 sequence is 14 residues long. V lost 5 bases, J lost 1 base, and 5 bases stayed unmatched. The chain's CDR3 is CASSNYGGSYEQYF. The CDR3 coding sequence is TGTGCCAGCAGTAATTACGGGGGGTCCTACGAGCAGTACTTC.

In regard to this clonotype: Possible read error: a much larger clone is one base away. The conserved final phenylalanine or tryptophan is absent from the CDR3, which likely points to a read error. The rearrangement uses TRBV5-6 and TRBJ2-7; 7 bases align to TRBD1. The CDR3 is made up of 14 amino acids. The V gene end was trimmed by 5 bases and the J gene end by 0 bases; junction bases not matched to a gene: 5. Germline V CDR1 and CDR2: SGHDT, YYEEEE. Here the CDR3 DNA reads TGTGCCAGCAGGGAGACAGGGATCTCCTACGAGCAGTACCTC. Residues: CASRETGISYEQYL.

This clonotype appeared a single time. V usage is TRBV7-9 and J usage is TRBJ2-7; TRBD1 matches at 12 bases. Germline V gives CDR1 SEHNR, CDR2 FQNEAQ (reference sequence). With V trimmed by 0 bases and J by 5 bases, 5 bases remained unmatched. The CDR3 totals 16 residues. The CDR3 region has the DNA TGTGCCAGCAGCTTAGCTGGGACAGGGGGCATCAACGAGCAGTACTTC. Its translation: CASSLAGTGGINEQYF. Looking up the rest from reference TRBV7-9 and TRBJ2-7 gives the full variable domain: DTGVSQNPRHKITKRGQNVTFRCDPISEHNRLYWYRQTLGQGPEFLTYFQNEAQLEKSRLLSDRFSAERPKGSFSTLEIQRTEQGDSAMYLCASSLAGTGGINEQYFGPGTRLTVT.

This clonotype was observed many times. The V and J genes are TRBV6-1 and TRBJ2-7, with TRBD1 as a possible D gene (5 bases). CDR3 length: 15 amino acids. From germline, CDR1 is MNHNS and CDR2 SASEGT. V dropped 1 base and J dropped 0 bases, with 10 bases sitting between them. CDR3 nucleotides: TGTGCCAGCAGTGAAGGGGGCGGAACCTCCTACGAGCAGTACTTC. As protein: CASSEGGGTSYEQYF.

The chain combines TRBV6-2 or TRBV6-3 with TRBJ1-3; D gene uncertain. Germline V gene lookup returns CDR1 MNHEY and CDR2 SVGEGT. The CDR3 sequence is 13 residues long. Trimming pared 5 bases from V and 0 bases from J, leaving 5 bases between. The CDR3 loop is CASSDHSGNTIYF. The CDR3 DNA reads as TGTGCCAGCAGTGACCACTCTGGAAACACCATATATTTT.

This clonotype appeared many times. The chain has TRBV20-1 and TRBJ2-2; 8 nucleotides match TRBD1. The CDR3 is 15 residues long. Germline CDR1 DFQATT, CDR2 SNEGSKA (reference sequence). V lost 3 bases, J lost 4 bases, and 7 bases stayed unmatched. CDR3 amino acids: CSARGQGASTGELFF. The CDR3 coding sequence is TGCAGTGCTAGGGGCCAGGGGGCTTCCACCGGGGAGCTGTTTTTT.

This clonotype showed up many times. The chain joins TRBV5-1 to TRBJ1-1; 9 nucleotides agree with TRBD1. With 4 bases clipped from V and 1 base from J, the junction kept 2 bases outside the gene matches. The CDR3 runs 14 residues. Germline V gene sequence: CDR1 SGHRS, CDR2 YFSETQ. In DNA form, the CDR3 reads TGCGCCAGCAGCCAGACAGGGGGGAACACTGAAGCTTTCTTT. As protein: CASSQTGGNTEAFF. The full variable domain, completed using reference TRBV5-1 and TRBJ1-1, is KAGVTQTPRYLIKTRGQQVTLSCSPISGHRSVSWYQQTPGQGLQFLFEYFSETQRNKGNFPGRFSGRQFSNSRSEMNVSTLELGDSALYLCASSQTGGNTEAFFGQGTRLTVV.

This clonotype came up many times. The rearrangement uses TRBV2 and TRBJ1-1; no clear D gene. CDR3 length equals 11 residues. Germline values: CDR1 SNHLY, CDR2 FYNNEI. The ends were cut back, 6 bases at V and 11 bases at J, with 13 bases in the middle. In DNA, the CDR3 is TGTGCCAGCAGCCCGGGCACCGGGGCTTTCTTT. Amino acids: CASSPGTGAFF.

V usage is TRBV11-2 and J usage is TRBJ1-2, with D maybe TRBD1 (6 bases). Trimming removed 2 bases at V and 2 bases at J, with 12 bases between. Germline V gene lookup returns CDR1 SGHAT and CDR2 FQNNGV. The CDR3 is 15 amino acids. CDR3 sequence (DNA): TGTGCCAGCAGCTTAAATCAAGGGGGGAACTATGGCTACACCTTC. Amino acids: CASSLNQGGNYGYTF. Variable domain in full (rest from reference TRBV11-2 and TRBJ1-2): EAGVAQSPRYKIIEKRQSVAFWCNPISGHATLYWYQQILGQGPKLLIQFQNNGVVDDSQLPKDRFSAERLKGVDSTLKIQPAKLEDSAVYLCASSLNQGGNYGYTFGSGTRLTVV.

The CDR3 DNA is TGTGCCAGGAGTCCCGTTTATATTGGGTACGAGCAGTACTTC. Its protein is CARSPVYIGYEQYF. V is TRBV28 and J is TRBJ2-7; D is ambiguous. The germline V gene encodes CDR1 MDHEN and CDR2 SYDVKM. Trimming pared 9 bases from V and 4 bases from J, leaving 19 bases between. The CDR3 has 14 amino acids.

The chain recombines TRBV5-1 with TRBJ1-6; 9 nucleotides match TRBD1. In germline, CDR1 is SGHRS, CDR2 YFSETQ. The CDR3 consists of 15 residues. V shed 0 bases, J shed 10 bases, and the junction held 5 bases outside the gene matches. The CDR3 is CASSLGTGAYSPLHF. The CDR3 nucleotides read TGCGCCAGCAGCTTGGGGACAGGGGCTTACTCACCCCTCCACTTT.

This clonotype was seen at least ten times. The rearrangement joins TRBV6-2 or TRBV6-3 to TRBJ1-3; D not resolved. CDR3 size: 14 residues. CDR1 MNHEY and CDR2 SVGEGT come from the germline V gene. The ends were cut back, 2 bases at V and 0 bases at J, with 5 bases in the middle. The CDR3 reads CASSYADSGNTIYF. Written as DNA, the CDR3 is TGTGCCAGCAGTTACGCAGACTCTGGAAACACCATATATTTT.

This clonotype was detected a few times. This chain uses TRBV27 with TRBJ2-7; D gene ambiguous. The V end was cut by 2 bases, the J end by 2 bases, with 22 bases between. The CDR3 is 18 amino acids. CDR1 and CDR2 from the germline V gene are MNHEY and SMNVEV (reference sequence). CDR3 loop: CASSLTAFNSMPTYEQYF. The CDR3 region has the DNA TGTGCCAGCAGTTTAACGGCGTTTAACTCAATGCCGACCTACGAGCAGTACTTC.

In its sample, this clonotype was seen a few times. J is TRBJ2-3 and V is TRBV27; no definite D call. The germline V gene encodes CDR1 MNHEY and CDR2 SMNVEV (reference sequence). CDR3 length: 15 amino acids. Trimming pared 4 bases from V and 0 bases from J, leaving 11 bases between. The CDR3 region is CASSWVSVSTDTQYF. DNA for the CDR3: TGTGCCAGCAGTTGGGTGAGCGTAAGCACAGATACGCAGTATTTT.

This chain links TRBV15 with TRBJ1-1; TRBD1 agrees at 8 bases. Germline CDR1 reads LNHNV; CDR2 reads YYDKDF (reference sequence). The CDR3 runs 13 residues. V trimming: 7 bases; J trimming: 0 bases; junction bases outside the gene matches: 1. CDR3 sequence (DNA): TGTGCCACCAAGACAGGGGTGAACACTGAAGCTTTCTTT. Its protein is CATKTGVNTEAFF.

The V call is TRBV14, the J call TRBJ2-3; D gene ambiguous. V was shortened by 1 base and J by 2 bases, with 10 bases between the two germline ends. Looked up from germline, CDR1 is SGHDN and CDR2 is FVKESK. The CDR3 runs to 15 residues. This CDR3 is CASSQVAGITDTQYF. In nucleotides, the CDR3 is TGTGCCAGCAGCCAAGTCGCAGGCATCACAGATACGCAGTATTTT.